One and the same sample provided the 32 T cell receptor beta chains below, sequenced in a study of shared clonotypes between healthy human individuals. Clones were sequenced by immunoSEQ multiplex PCR, and TCRdb holds only the in-frame ones, with some missing. This table has around 700,000 clones, around 72% appearing once. Sequenced material: memory CD4+ T cells sorted from blood. Stated subset: CD45RA-negative fraction. These receptors were obtained from a woman aged 25 to 45 in good health.

The V gene is TRBV10-3, the J gene TRBJ2-7; 12 bases are a match to TRBD1. The CDR3 sequence is 16 residues long. The germline gives CDR1 ENHRY, CDR2 SYGVKD. Germline trimming cut 5 bases from V and 4 bases from J; bases unmatched to any gene: 9. This CDR3 reads CAISSPGQGASYEQYF. The DNA of the CDR3 is TGTGCCATCAGTTCGCCGGGACAGGGGGCTTCTTACGAGCAGTACTTC.

This chain connects TRBV28 to TRBJ2-7, with no clear D. Germline CDR1 MDHEN, CDR2 SYDVKM. V was trimmed by 5 bases and J by 1 base, leaving 21 bases between them. The CDR3 totals 17 residues. Here the CDR3 reads CASSRYSSPAFSYEQYF. Here the CDR3 DNA reads TGTGCCAGCAGTAGGTACAGCAGTCCTGCATTTTCCTACGAGCAGTACTTC.

This chain links TRBV4-1 with TRBJ2-3, with D possibly being TRBD1 (5 bases). V was trimmed by 8 bases and J by 3 bases, leaving 18 bases between them. This CDR3 comprises 15 residues. Germline V gene data show CDR1 as MGHRA and CDR2 as YSYEKL. The CDR3 nucleotides are TGCGCCAGCCAGACCCTAGGGGTTGAAACAGATACGCAGTATTTT. Residues: CASQTLGVETDTQYF.

CDR3 in DNA: TGCGCCAGCAGCTTCCGACAGGGGGGAACTAACACTGAAGCTTTCTTT. Translated, it gives CASSFRQGGTNTEAFF. The J gene is TRBJ1-1, the V gene TRBV5-1; 9 nucleotides match TRBD1. The CDR3 is 16 residues long. The germline V gene has CDR1 SGHRS and CDR2 YFSETQ. The J segment lost 2 bases and the V segment lost 2 bases, leaving 7 bases of the junction unmatched.

The V call is TRBV6-5, the J call TRBJ1-5; D perhaps matches TRBD1 (5 bases). Per the germline V gene, CDR1 is MNHEY and CDR2 is SVGAGI. V lost 0 bases and J lost 2, with 8 bases in between. The CDR3 has 15 residues. The CDR3 here is CASSYSQGGNQPQHF. The CDR3 DNA sequence: TGTGCCAGCAGTTACTCGCAGGGAGGCAATCAGCCCCAGCATTTT.

The chain links TRBV7-9 to TRBJ2-2; TRBD2 is a possible D gene (6 bases). Trimming took off 6 bases at V and 4 bases at J, with 12 bases between the two ends. CDR3 length: 14 residues. Germline V CDR1 and CDR2: SEHNR, FQNEAQ (reference sequence). The CDR3 is CASRQREVTGELFF. CDR3 sequence (DNA): TGTGCCAGCAGACAGAGGGAGGTCACCGGGGAGCTGTTTTTT.

This clone appeared a few times. J is TRBJ2-1 and V is TRBV19; the match to TRBD2 covers 8 bases. The CDR3 consists of 16 residues. J lost 0 bases, V lost 5 bases, and 6 bases had no gene match. Germline V CDR1 and CDR2: LNHDA, SQIVND (reference sequence). The CDR3: CASSLTSATSYNEQFF. For the CDR3, the DNA is TGTGCCAGTAGTCTGACTAGCGCGACCTCCTACAATGAGCAGTTCTTC.

The V and J genes are TRBV6-5 and TRBJ2-7; D is possibly TRBD2 (5 bases). V was pared by 4 bases and J by 2 bases, with 12 bases between. In germline, CDR1 is MNHEY, CDR2 SVGAGI. The CDR3 totals 14 residues. The CDR3 spells CASSSQLLAYEQYF. The CDR3 DNA reads TGTGCCAGCAGTTCACAGTTACTAGCCTACGAGCAGTACTTC.

The gene calls are TRBV10-3 and TRBJ1-5; D is ambiguous. V was cut by 10 bases and J by 0 bases, with 10 bases left in between. This CDR3 is 13 amino acids long. CDR1 and CDR2 from the germline V gene are ENHRY and SYGVKD. CDR3 amino acids: CATAIDSNQPQHF. The CDR3, as DNA: TGTGCCACCGCCATTGATAGCAATCAGCCCCAGCATTTT.

In regard to this clone: One junction end disagrees with the germline gene, perhaps due to a read error. This chain uses TRBV2 with TRBJ2-7, with TRBD2 matching over 14 bases. The CDR3 runs 13 residues. CDR1 SNHLY and CDR2 FYNNEI come from the germline V gene. CDR3 in DNA: TGTGCCAGCAGGACTAGCGGGAGGGACCCCACCACCTTC. Translated, it gives CASRTSGRDPTTF.

The gene calls are TRBV30 and TRBJ2-7; 10 bases are shared with TRBD1. Germline V gene lookup returns CDR1 GTSNPN and CDR2 SVGIG (reference sequence). The CDR3 contains 14 residues. The J segment lost 11 bases and the V segment lost 0 bases, leaving 10 bases of the junction unmatched. The CDR3 region is CAWSVTKGQGLKYF. The CDR3 region has the DNA TGTGCCTGGAGTGTGACCAAGGGACAGGGGCTTAAGTACTTC.

This clone was counted between two and nine times. The chain has TRBV6-5 and TRBJ2-7; D uncertain. The V end lost 0 bases, the J end lost 4 bases, and 13 bases lay between the germline ends. The germline V gene has CDR1 MNHEY and CDR2 SVGAGI. The CDR3 is made up of 15 amino acids. The CDR3 reads CASSYSAKIGYEQYF. CDR3 in DNA: TGTGCCAGCAGTTACTCGGCAAAAATCGGGTACGAGCAGTACTTC.

This clone was counted a few times. This chain uses TRBV6-5 with TRBJ1-1; tentatively, D is TRBD1 (5 bases). The CDR3 totals 16 residues. V lost 2 bases and J lost 3, with 16 bases in between. Per the germline V gene, CDR1 is MNHEY and CDR2 is SVGAGI. CDR3 coding DNA: TGTGCCAGCAGTTACGGGAGGGGCCGTGTTGACACTGAAGCTTTCTTT. It encodes CASSYGRGRVDTEAFF.

This clone was picked up a small number of times. The CDR3 sequence: CASRRQGGAQPQHF. CDR3 nucleotide sequence: TGTGCCAGCAGACGACAGGGGGGGGCTCAGCCCCAGCATTTT. V and J are TRBV27 and TRBJ1-5, with 9 bases aligning to TRBD1. Germline trimming cut 6 bases from V and 6 bases from J; bases unmatched to any gene: 6. This CDR3 is built from 14 residues. CDR1 and CDR2 from the germline V gene are MNHEY and SMNVEV (reference sequence).

On this clone: Other DNA variants within this sample encode the same CDR3. The chain recombines TRBV27 with TRBJ1-5; 7 nucleotides agree with TRBD1. CDR3 length equals 16 residues. Trimming cost V 6 bases and J 3 bases; bases outside gene matches: 11. Per germline, CDR1 MNHEY and CDR2 SMNVEV (reference sequence). The CDR3 sequence is CASSSSGRGDNQPQHF. DNA of the CDR3: TGTGCCAGCAGCTCTTCCGGCAGGGGGGACAATCAGCCCCAGCATTTT.

The chain employs TRBV27 and TRBJ1-5; D not resolved. V was clipped by 3 bases and J by 3 bases, with 6 bases between them. This CDR3 is built from 13 residues. The germline CDR1 and CDR2 sequences are MNHEY and SMNVEV (reference sequence). The CDR3 DNA follows: TGTGCCAGCAGTTTGACACCCAATCAGCCCCAGCATTTT. Protein product: CASSLTPNQPQHF.

This rearrangement joins TRBV5-6 to TRBJ2-2; D may be TRBD1 (5 bases). Germline CDR1 and CDR2: SGHDT and YYEEEE. V lost 3 bases and J lost 6, with 9 bases in between. There are 13 residues in the CDR3. Here the CDR3 reads CASSWQGPGELFF. The CDR3 region has the DNA TGTGCCAGCAGCTGGCAGGGTCCCGGGGAGCTGTTTTTT.

This clone has a single count. V usage is TRBV28 and J usage is TRBJ1-2; 7 bases align to TRBD1. This CDR3 has 15 amino acids. Germline CDR1 is MDHEN and CDR2 is SYDVKM. V was clipped by 6 bases and J by 0 bases; unmatched bases: 7. CDR3: CASRGQELANYGYTF. Written as DNA, the CDR3 is TGTGCCAGCAGAGGACAGGAACTAGCTAACTATGGCTACACCTTC.

The rearrangement uses TRBV11-1 and TRBJ2-3; 11 nucleotides line up with TRBD1. The CDR3 consists of 15 residues. Germline-derived CDR1 and CDR2 are SGHAT and FQDESV (reference sequence). With 5 bases clipped from V and 4 bases from J, the junction kept 5 bases outside the gene matches. The CDR3: CASSRTGGFADTQYF. CDR3 nucleotide sequence: TGTGCCAGCAGCCGGACAGGGGGCTTCGCAGATACGCAGTATTTT.

This rearrangement joins TRBV19 to TRBJ2-2, with D possibly TRBD1 on 5 matching bases. The germline CDR1 and CDR2 sequences are LNHDA and SQIVND (reference sequence). CDR3 size: 14 residues. The germline V and J ends were trimmed by 9 bases and 1 base, with 12 bases remaining between them. The CDR3 loop reads CASERGMNTGELFF. For the CDR3, the DNA is TGTGCCAGCGAAAGGGGCATGAACACCGGGGAGCTGTTTTTT.

Notes on this clone: The same CDR3 also results from other DNA sequences found in this sample. The chain recombines TRBV4-1 with TRBJ2-1; TRBD2 agrees at 10 bases. Germline CDR1 is MGHRA and CDR2 is YSYEKL. The trim removed 2 bases at V and 4 bases at J, leaving 5 bases unmatched. This CDR3 is 16 amino acids long. CDR3 in DNA: TGCGCCAGCAGCCAATTAGGACTAGCGGCGTACAATGAGCAGTTCTTC. Translated: CASSQLGLAAYNEQFF.

The V gene is TRBV6-1, the J gene TRBJ2-1, with TRBD2 matching over 12 bases. The V gene end was trimmed by 6 bases and the J gene end by 12 bases; junction bases not matched to a gene: 9. This CDR3 is 14 amino acids long. Germline CDR1 MNHNS, CDR2 SASEGT. The CDR3 DNA is TGTGCCAGCAGCACTCTAGCGGGAGGGCCAAGGCAGTTCTTC. It is translated as CASSTLAGGPRQFF.

The rearrangement uses TRBV30 and TRBJ1-5, with 8 nucleotides matching TRBD1. J gave up 2 bases and V 4 bases, and 7 bases lay outside the gene matches. In germline, CDR1 is GTSNPN, CDR2 SVGIG (reference sequence). The CDR3 has 15 residues. The DNA of the CDR3 is TGTGCCTGGACAGGGGGCAAGGGTGGCAATCAGCCCCAGCATTTT. Translated: CAWTGGKGGNQPQHF.

This clone has ten or more counts. The chain joins TRBV28 to TRBJ2-5; tentative D call: TRBD2 (5 bases). The DNA end is a closer match to TRBJ2-7, so the J assignment may be wrong. The CDR3 spans 15 residues. CDR1 is MDHEN and CDR2 is SYDVKM in the germline V gene. This CDR3 is CASRGGDQGSYEQYF. For the CDR3, the DNA is TGTGCCAGCAGAGGAGGTGATCAAGGATCCTACGAGCAGTACTTC.

V and J are TRBV30 and TRBJ1-5; TRBD1 might be the D (6 bases). Trimming left V 0 bases short and J 9 bases short, with 6 bases between. This CDR3 comprises 11 residues. Per the germline V gene, CDR1 is GTSNPN and CDR2 is SVGIG (reference sequence). Here the CDR3 DNA reads TGTGCCTGGAGTGTAGGGGGGCCCCAGCATTTT. It yields the protein CAWSVGGPQHF.

This chain links TRBV9 with TRBJ1-5, with unresolved D. Trimming took 0 bases from V and 5 from J, leaving 6 bases between them. The germline CDR1 and CDR2 sequences are SGDLS and YYNGEE. CDR3 length: 13 amino acids. CDR3 in DNA: TGTGCCAGCAGCGTAGTTGGCGATCAGCCCCAGCATTTT. Protein product: CASSVVGDQPQHF.

This CDR3 reads CASSLSTGYTF. CDR3 DNA sequence: TGTGCCAGCAGTCTTTCAACTGGCTACACCTTC. The chain has TRBV2 and TRBJ1-2; no clear D gene. Trimming took 5 bases from V and 7 from J, leaving 8 bases between them. The CDR3 is 11 amino acids. The germline V gene encodes CDR1 SNHLY and CDR2 FYNNEI.

Note on this clone: Distinct nucleotide sequences in the sample also encode this CDR3. The chain couples TRBV5-6 to TRBJ2-7; the match to TRBD1 covers 8 bases. The J segment lost 2 bases and the V segment lost 0 bases, leaving 4 bases of the junction unmatched. The CDR3 has 15 residues. Germline V lookup: CDR1 SGHDT, CDR2 YYEEEE. The DNA of the CDR3 is TGTGCCAGCAGCTTGGGAACAGGGGGACCCTACGAGCAGTACTTC. Protein product: CASSLGTGGPYEQYF. Complete variable domain (other parts from reference TRBV5-6 and TRBJ2-7): DAGVTQSPTHLIKTRGQQVTLRCSPKSGHDTVSWYQQALGQGPQFIFQYYEEEERQRGNFPDRFSGHQFPNYSSELNVNALLLGDSALYLCASSLGTGGPYEQYFGPGTRLTVT.

The genes are TRBV9 and TRBJ2-5; 9 nucleotides agree with TRBD2. Germline loops: CDR1 SGDLS, CDR2 YYNGEE. The CDR3 has 15 residues. The junction had 9 bases not matched to a gene; V was cut back by 4 bases and J by 5 bases. The DNA of the CDR3 is TGTGCCAGCAGCTCCAGGCGGGAGGGTCGCGAGACCCAGTACTTC. It is translated as CASSSRREGRETQYF.

The chain couples TRBV6-5 to TRBJ1-2; D is undetermined. The CDR3 spans 14 residues. The V gene's germline CDR1 is MNHEY and CDR2 SVGAGI. Trimming cost V 6 bases and J 4 bases, with 15 bases left between them. CDR3 sequence reads: CASRTREEGYGYTF. The CDR3 coding sequence is TGTGCCAGCAGGACACGGGAAGAAGGCTATGGCTACACCTTC.

As for this clone: The identical CDR3 is also encoded by other nucleotide sequences in the sample. The chain couples TRBV9 to TRBJ2-7; 10 nucleotides line up with TRBD1. Germline V gene sequence: CDR1 SGDLS, CDR2 YYNGEE. J was trimmed by 4 bases and V by 0 bases; bases with no gene match: 1. CDR3 length: 14 amino acids. The DNA of the CDR3 is TGTGCCAGCAGCGTAGGACAGGGGGCTTACGAGCAGTACTTC. This encodes CASSVGQGAYEQYF.

The V call is TRBV5-4, the J call TRBJ2-1; D call uncertain. CDR1 is SGHNT and CDR2 is YYREEE in the germline V gene (reference sequence). Trimming removed 0 bases at V and 0 bases at J, with 10 bases between. The CDR3 is made up of 16 amino acids. The chain's CDR3 is CASSLASYYSYNEQFF. CDR3 sequence (DNA): TGTGCCAGCAGCTTGGCCTCCTACTACTCCTACAATGAGCAGTTCTTC.